The rows below give T cell receptor beta chains drawn from one sample of a study of T-cell memory formation after mild COVID-19. TCRdb reanalysed the 5' RACE reads using MiXCR and keeps one entry per CDR3 protein. Among around 100,000 distinct CDR3 sequences listed, roughly 10% were seen once. Sequenced input: PBMCs or a T cell subset sorted from them (not recorded which). These receptor sequences come from a man younger than 35 who had mild COVID-19 (a few samples of this study predate the infection). Cell type and time point are not known. The conserved cysteine and the conserved F or W are not part of the CDR3 here.

TRBV12-3/TRBV12-4 ASSLGTERNQPQH
TRBV3-1 ASSQVRGTVGQY
TRBV7-9 ASSLGSSGSRTDTQY
TRBV13 ASSSGVGNEQF
TRBV12-3/TRBV12-4 ASSFGSPLH
TRBV20-1 SAPPLGSSYNEQF
TRBV11-2 ASSFGGGWSDTQY
TRBV14 ASSQDRNQETQY
TRBV6-5 ASSYSGDSGNQPQH
TRBV4-3 ASSQETGSGANVLT
TRBV12-3/TRBV12-4 ASRPTPGPPDEQF
TRBV6-1 ASSPEWDSSNQPQH
TRBV14 ASSRPEGSGVSPYNEQF
TRBV6-5 ASSPNTNTEAF
TRBV7-9 ASSYLGGAQH
TRBV29-1 TRDRDQETQY
TRBV7-7 ASSLGTRDAYNEQF
TRBV4-1 ASSQVSGLYYEQY
TRBV6-6 ASSYAENSNQPQH
TRBV29-1 SVIPRQGRGEAF
TRBV7-6 ASSVNTGSVEIGALH
TRBV7-9 ASSLAVEAF
TRBV5-1 ASSIYPGGSIDVNSNQPQH
TRBV4-1 ASSQDHRGRGYT
TRBV7-9 ASSLAVGVSTDTQY
TRBV10-3 AISSRRIGNYGYT
TRBV30 AWSVSGGTDTQY
TRBV4-1 ASSDQDRFSANEKLF
TRBV6-2/TRBV6-3 ASSSYLAGEYNEQF
TRBV7-9 ASSFQDGYT
TRBV28 ASSFFRGDDEQF
TRBV13 ASSLGRSGQETQY
TRBV11-2 ASSRNLAGGPSGELF
TRBV5-1 ASGPVGLAAEAF
TRBV4-3 ASSPADSTYEQY
TRBV7-9 ASSSPSTGGGTTNEKLF
TRBV12-3/TRBV12-4 ASSLSASGGATDTQY
TRBV4-3 ASSERSGLSTDTQY
TRBV5-6 ASLTWTEAETQY
TRBV7-9 ASSHAGQGWNEQF
TRBV19 ASSLPGETGPIQY
TRBV12-3/TRBV12-4 ASSFFYGDTGELF
TRBV11-2 ASRTGTGRGGELF
TRBV7-9 ATGGTEVNTEAF
TRBV2 ASSERQYSQPQH
TRBV24-1 ATSAWENTEAF
TRBV29-1 SAEDSSYNEQF
TRBV12-3/TRBV12-4 ASSTLAGGLGKNIQY
TRBV7-7 ASSRTGNEQF
TRBV6-2/TRBV6-3 ASSGGQLTDTQY
TRBV4-2 ASSQDSGDRVEVMNTEAF
TRBV7-9 ASSQGGDEQF
TRBV13 ASSRAGTGSSYEQY
TRBV5-5 ASSLSGTGVDSNQPQH
TRBV9 ASSPFRGPNTGELF
TRBV18 ASSISYEQY
TRBV4-1 ASSPRLVNTGELF
TRBV6-2/TRBV6-3 ASSSKAGYQY
TRBV5-1 ASSFPPGQGSPSEQF